This TCR beta chain appears in the sequencing data of a study of T cells in Graves' hyperthyroidism and ophthalmopathy. On the study more broadly: Peripheral blood sampling occurred at initial diagnosis, before any treatment. Study conclusions and caveats: Ophthalmopathy was model-predicted a median 6.5 months pre-onset. Patients with ophthalmopathy were separated from those with stable hyperthyroidism by a 13 V-J model. Among thyroid clonotypes expanded above 0.001, most also appeared in blood.

This clonotype turned up a few times. What it binds is not known. RNA transcripts were the template for amplifying TCR beta CDR3 regions. The HTBI set primed first-round TCR CDR3 RT-PCR. TCRdb redid the calling of the multiplex PCR reads with MiXCR, one entry per CDR3 protein. The sample lists roughly 650,000 distinct CDR3 sequences; 15% to 20% were seen once. CDR1 and CDR2 from the germline V gene are SEHNR and FQNEAQ (reference sequence). The V gene lost 3 bases and the J gene lost 0 bases, with 9 bases spanning the gap. This CDR3 is 16 amino acids long. The V gene is TRBV7-9, the J gene TRBJ1-6; D remains unclear. Sequenced sample: blood. This TCR was recovered from a woman between 35 and 50 years old with Graves' ophthalmopathy. CDR3 loop: CASSFGRYSYNSPLHF. CDR3 DNA: TGTGCCAGCAGCTTTGGCCGCTACTCCTATAATTCACCCCTCCACTTT.